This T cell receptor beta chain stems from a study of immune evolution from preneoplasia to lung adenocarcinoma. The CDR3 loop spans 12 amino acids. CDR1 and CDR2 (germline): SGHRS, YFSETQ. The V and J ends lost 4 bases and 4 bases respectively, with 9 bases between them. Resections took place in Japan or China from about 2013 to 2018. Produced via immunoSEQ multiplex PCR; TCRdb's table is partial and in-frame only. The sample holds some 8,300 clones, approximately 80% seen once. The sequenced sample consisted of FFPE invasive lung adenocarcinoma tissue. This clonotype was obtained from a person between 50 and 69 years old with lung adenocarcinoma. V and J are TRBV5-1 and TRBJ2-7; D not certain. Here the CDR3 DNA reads TGCGCCAGCAGCATAGGAGATTACGAGCAGTACTTC. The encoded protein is CASSIGDYEQYF. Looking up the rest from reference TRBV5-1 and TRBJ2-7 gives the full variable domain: KAGVTQTPRYLIKTRGQQVTLSCSPISGHRSVSWYQQTPGQGLQFLFEYFSETQRNKGNFPGRFSGRQFSNSRSEMNVSTLELGDSALYLCASSIGDYEQYFGPGTRLTVT.